This T cell receptor (beta chain) was captured in a study of cytomegalovirus exposure and HLA in healthy donors. Study results and caveats: In vitro work confirmed that a few CMV-associated chains recognize CMV antigens.

The germline V gene encodes CDR1 MDHEN and CDR2 SYDVKM. Trimming shortened V by 7 bases and J by 0 bases, and 9 bases separated the two germline ends. The length of the CDR3 is 14 residues. Details on this clone: The antigen is undetermined.

Vbeta (60) and Jbeta (13) primers were used in the PCR. Sequencing was performed with immunoSEQ multiplex PCR; in TCRdb, only in-frame clones are kept and a portion is missing. The sample yields over 150,000 clones, approximately 82% seen once. This clonotype was obtained from a male donor in good health and CMV-seropositive. Input material: PBMCs. The chain recombines TRBV28 with TRBJ2-2; D may be TRBD1 (6 bases). The CDR3 protein is CASKNRANTGELFF. In nucleotides, the CDR3 is TGTGCCAGCAAAAACAGGGCGAACACCGGGGAGCTGTTTTTT.